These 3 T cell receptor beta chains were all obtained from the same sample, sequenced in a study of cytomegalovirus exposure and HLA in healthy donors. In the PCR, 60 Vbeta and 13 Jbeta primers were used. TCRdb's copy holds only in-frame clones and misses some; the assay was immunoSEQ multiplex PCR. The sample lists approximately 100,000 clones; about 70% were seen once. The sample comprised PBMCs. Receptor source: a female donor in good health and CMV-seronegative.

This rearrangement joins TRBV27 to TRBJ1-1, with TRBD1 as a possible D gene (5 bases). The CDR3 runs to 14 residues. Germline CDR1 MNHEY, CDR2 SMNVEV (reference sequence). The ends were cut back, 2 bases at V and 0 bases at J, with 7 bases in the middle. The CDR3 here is CASSLGGVNTEAFF. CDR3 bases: TGTGCCAGCAGTTTAGGGGGGGTGAACACTGAAGCTTTCTTT.

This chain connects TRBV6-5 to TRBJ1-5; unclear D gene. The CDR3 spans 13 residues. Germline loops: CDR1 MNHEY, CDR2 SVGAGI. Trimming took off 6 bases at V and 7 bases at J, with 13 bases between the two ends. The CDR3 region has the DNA TGTGCCAGCAGCCAGGTCGGGGAGCAGCCCCAGCATTTT. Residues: CASSQVGEQPQHF.

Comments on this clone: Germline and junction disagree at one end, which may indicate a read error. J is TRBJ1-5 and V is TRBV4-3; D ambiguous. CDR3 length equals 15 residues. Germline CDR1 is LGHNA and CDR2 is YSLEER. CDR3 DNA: TGCGCCAGCAGCCAAGATCGTAGCAGCAGTCAGCCCCAGCATTTT. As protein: CASSQDRSSSQPQHF.